This T cell receptor (beta chain) was found in a study of graft-versus-host responses after intestinal transplantation. Study-wide results and caveats: GvH clone levels peaked in circulation, and this peak was associated with early post-transplant HvG declines. Allografts of patients with graft-donor T cell macrochimerism showed high graft-versus-host to host-versus-graft clone ratios.

Germline-derived CDR1 and CDR2 are SEHNR and FQNEAQ (reference sequence). The CDR3 loop spans 16 amino acids. V was clipped by 4 bases and J by 0 bases, with 12 bases between them. Only in-frame clones appear in the TCRdb table, and some are missing; sequencing was by immunoSEQ multiplex PCR. The sample has 50,000 to 75,000 clones, 85% to 95% seen once. Concerning this clone: Its antigen is unidentified.

This receptor was taken from a human donor who was the organ donor for an intestinal transplant. The chain employs TRBV7-9 and TRBJ1-4; no firm D call. The specimen was unstimulated CD4+ T cells sorted from spleen or lymph node cells, collected before transplant. This chain's CDR3 is CASSSMKVATNEKLFF. DNA of the CDR3: TGTGCCAGCAGCTCGATGAAAGTTGCAACTAATGAAAAACTGTTTTTT.